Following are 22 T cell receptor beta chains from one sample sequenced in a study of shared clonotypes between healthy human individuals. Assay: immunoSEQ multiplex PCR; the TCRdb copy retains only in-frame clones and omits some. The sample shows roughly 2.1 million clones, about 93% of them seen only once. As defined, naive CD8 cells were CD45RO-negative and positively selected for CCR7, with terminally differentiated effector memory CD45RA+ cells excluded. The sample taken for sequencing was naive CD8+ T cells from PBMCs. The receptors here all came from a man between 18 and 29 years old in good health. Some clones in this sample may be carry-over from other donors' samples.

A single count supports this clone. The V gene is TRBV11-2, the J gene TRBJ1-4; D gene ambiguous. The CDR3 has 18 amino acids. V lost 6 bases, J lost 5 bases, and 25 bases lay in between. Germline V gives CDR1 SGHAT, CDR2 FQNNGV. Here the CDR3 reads CASSPGPRLVLGNEKLFF. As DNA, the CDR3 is TGTGCCAGCAGTCCCGGACCTAGACTAGTCCTTGGAAATGAAAAACTGTTTTTT.

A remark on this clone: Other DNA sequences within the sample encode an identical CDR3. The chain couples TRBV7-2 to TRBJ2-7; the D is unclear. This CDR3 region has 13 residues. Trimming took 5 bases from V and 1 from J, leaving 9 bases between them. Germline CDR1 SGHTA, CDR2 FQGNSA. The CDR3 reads CASSPSTSYEQYF. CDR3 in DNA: TGTGCCAGCAGCCCCTCAACTTCCTACGAGCAGTACTTC.

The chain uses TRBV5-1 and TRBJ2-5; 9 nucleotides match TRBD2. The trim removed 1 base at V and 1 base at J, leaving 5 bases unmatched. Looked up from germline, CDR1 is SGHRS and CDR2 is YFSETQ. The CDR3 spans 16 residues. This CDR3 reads CASSLRLAGLQETQYF. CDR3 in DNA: TGCGCCAGCAGCTTGCGGCTAGCGGGGCTCCAAGAGACCCAGTACTTC.

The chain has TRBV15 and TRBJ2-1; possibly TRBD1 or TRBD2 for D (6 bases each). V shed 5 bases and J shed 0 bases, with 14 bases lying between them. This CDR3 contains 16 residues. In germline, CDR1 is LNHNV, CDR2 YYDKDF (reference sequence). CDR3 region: CATSWGAGLSYNEQFF. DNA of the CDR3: TGTGCCACCAGCTGGGGGGCAGGGCTCTCCTACAATGAGCAGTTCTTC. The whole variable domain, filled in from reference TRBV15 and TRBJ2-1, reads DAMVIQNPRYQVTQFGKPVTLSCSQTLNHNVMYWYQQKSSQAPKLLFHYYDKDFNNEADTPDNFQSRRPNTSFCFLDIRSPGLGDTAMYLCATSWGAGLSYNEQFFGPGTRLTVL.

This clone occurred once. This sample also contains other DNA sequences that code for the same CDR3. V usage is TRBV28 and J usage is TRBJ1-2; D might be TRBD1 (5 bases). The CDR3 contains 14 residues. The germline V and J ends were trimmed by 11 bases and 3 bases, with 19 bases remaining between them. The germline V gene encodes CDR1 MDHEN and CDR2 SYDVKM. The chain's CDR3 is CAVSRQGEYYGYTF. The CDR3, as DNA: TGTGCCGTATCCCGGCAGGGAGAGTACTATGGCTACACCTTC.

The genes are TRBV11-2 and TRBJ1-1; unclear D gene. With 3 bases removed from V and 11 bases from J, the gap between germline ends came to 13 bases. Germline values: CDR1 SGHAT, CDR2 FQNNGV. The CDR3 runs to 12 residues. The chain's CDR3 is CASSFTSTGAFF. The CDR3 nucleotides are TGTGCCAGCAGCTTTACATCCACTGGGGCTTTCTTT.

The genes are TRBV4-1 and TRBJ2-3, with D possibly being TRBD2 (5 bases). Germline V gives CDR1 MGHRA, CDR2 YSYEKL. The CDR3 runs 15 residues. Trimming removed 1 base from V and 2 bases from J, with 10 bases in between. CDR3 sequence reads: CASSQGPRDTDTQYF. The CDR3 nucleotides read TGCGCCAGCAGCCAAGGCCCGAGGGACACAGATACGCAGTATTTT.

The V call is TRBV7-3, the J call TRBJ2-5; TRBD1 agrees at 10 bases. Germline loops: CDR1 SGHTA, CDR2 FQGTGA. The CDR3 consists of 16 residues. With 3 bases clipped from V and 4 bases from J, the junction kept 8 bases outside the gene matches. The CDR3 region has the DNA TGTGCCAGCAGCTTGGGTGGACAGGGGGTTCGAGAGACCCAGTACTTC. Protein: CASSLGGQGVRETQYF.

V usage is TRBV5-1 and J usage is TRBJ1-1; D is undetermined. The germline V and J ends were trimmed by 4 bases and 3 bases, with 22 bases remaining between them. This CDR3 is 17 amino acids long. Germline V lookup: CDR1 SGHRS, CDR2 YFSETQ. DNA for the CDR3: TGCGCCAGCAGCCCTTGGTTACCAGGCGGGGAGGACACTGAAGCTTTCTTT. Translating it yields CASSPWLPGGEDTEAFF.

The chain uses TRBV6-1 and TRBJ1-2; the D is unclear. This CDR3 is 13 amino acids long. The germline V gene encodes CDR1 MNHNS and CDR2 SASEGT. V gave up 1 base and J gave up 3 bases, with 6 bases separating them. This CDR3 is CASSEVGDYGYTF. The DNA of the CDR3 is TGTGCCAGCAGTGAAGTAGGAGACTATGGCTACACCTTC.

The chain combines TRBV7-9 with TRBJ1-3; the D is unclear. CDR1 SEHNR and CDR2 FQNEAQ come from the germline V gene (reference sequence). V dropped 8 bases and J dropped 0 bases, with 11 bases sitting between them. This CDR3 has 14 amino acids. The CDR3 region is CASSGSSSGNTIYF. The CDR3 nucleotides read TGTGCCAGCTCAGGCAGCAGCTCTGGAAACACCATATATTTT.

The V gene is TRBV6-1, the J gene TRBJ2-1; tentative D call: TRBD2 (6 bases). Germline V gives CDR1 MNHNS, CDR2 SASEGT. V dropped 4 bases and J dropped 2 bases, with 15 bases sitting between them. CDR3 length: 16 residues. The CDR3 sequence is CASSVRPGDAYNEQFF. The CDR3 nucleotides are TGTGCCAGCAGTGTGAGGCCGGGAGACGCCTACAATGAGCAGTTCTTC.

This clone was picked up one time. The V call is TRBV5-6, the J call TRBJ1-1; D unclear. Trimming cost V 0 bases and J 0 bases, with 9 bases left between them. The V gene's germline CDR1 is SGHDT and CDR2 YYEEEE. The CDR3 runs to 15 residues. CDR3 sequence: CASSLGAALNTEAFF. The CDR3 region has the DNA TGTGCCAGCAGCTTGGGGGCTGCCCTGAACACTGAAGCTTTCTTT.

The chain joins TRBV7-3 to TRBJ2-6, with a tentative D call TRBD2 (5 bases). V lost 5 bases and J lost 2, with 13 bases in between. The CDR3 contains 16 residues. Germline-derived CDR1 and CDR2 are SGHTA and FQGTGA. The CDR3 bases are TGTGCCAGCAGCCTACACCCCGGGGCTGGGGCCAACGTCCTGACTTTC. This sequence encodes CASSLHPGAGANVLTF.

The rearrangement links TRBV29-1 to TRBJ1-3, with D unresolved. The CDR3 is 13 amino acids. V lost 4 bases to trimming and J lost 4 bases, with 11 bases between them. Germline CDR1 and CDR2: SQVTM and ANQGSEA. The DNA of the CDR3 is TGCAGCGTTGTGAGTGGCCGGGGAAACACCATATATTTT. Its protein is CSVVSGRGNTIYF.

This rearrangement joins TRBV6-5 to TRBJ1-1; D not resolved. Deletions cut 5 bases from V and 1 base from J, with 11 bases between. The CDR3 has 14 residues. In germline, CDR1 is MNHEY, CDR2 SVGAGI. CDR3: CASSPETGNTEAFF. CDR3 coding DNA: TGTGCCAGCAGTCCAGAGACCGGGAACACTGAAGCTTTCTTT.

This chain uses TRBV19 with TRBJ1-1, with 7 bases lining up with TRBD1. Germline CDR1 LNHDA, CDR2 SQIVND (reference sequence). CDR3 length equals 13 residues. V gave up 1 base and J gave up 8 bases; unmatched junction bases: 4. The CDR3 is CASSIVLQGEAFF. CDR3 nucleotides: TGTGCCAGTAGTATAGTCTTACAGGGGGAAGCTTTCTTT.

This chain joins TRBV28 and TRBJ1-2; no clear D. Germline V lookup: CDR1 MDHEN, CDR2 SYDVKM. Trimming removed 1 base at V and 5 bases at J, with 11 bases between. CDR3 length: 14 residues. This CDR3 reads CASSLSSPEYGYTF. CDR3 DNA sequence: TGTGCCAGCAGTTTATCGTCCCCCGAGTATGGCTACACCTTC.

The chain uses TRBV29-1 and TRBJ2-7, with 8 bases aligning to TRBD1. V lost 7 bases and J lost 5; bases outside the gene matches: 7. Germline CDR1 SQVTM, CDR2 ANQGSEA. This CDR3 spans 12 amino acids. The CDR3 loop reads CSAAGGSDEQYF. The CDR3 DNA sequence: TGCAGCGCGGCAGGGGGCAGCGACGAGCAGTACTTC.

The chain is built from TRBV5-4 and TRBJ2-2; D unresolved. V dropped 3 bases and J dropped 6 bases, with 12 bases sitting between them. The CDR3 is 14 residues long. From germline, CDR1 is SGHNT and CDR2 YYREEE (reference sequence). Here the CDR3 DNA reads TGTGCCAGCAGCTATGGCGCTAGAGCCGGGGAGCTGTTTTTT. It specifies CASSYGARAGELFF.

In DNA, the CDR3 is TGTGCCAGCAGCCCCTCGGGGGCGGGGACTGAAGCTTTCTTT. This translates into CASSPSGAGTEAFF. The chain joins TRBV7-8 to TRBJ1-1; tentative D call: TRBD1 (6 bases). Trimming took off 5 bases at V and 5 bases at J, with 15 bases between the two ends. The germline gives CDR1 SGHVS, CDR2 FQNEAQ. The CDR3 has 14 amino acids.

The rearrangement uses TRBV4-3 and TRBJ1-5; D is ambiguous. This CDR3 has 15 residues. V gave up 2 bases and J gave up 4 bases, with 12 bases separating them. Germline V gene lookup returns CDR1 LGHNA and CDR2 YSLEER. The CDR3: CASSQILDMNQPQHF. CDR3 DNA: TGCGCCAGCAGCCAAATTCTTGACATGAATCAGCCCCAGCATTTT.